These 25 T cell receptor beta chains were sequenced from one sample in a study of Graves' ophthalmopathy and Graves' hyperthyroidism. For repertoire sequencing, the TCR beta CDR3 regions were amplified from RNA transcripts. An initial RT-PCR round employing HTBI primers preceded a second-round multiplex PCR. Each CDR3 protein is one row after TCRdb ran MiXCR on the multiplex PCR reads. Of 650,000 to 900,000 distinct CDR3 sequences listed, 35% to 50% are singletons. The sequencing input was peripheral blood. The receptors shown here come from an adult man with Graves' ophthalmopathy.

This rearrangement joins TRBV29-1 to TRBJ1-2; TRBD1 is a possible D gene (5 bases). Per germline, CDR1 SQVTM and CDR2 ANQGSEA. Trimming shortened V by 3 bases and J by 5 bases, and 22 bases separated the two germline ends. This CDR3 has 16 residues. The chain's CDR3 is CSVDTGGPGQLYGYTF. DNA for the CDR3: TGCAGCGTTGATACGGGCGGACCGGGGCAGCTTTATGGCTACACCTTC.

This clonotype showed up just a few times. CDR3 residues: CSARAPSTGELFF. In DNA, the CDR3 is TGCAGTGCTAGAGCGCCGTCAACCGGGGAGCTGTTTTTT. This chain links TRBV20-1 with TRBJ2-2; no firm D call. CDR1 and CDR2 from the germline V gene are DFQATT and SNEGSKA (reference sequence). This CDR3 spans 13 amino acids. Trimming removed 1 base from V and 5 bases from J, with 8 bases in between.

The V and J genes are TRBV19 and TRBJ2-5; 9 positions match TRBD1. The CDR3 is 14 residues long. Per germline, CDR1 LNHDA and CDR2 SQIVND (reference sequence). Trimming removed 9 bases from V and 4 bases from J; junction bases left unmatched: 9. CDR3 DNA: TGTGCCAGCAGGAACAGGGGGCGCGGAGAGACCCAGTACTTC. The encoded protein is CASRNRGRGETQYF.

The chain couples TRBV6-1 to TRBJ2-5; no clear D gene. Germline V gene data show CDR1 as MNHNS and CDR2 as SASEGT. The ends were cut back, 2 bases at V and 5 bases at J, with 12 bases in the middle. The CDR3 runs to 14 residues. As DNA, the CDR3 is TGTGCCAGCAGTGAATTAGTCCCCCACGAGACCCAGTACTTC. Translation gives CASSELVPHETQYF.

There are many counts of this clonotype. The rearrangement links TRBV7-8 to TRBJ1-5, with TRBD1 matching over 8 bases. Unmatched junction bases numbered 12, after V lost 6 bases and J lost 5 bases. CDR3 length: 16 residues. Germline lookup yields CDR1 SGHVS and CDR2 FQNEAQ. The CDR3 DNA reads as TGTGCCAGCAGTCTTGACGGACAGGGTGCCTATCAGCCCCAGCATTTT. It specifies CASSLDGQGAYQPQHF.

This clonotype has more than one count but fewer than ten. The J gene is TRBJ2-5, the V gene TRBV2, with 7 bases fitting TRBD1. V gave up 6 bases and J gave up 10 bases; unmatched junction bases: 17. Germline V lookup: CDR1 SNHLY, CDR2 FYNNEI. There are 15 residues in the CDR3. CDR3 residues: CASSQGGFLGDHQYF. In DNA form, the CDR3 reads TGTGCCAGCAGCCAAGGGGGCTTCCTAGGGGACCACCAGTACTTC.

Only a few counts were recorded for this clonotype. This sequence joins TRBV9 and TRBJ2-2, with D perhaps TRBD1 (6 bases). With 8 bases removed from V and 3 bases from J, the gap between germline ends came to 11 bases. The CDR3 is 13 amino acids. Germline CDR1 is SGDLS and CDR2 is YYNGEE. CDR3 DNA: TGTGCCAGTACAGGGTTGGACACCGGGGAGCTGTTTTTT. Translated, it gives CASTGLDTGELFF.

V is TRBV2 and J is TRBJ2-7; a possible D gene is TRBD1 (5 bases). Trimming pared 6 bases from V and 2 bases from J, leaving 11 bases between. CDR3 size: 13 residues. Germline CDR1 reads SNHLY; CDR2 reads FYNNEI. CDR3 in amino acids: CASSDVGPYEQYF. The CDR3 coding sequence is TGTGCCAGCAGCGACGTGGGGCCCTACGAGCAGTACTTC.

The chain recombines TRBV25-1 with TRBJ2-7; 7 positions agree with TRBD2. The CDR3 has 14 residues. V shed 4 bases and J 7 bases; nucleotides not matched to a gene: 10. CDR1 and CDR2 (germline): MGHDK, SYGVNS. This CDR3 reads CASSVRETHNEQYF. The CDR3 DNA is TGTGCCAGCAGTGTGCGGGAGACCCACAATGAGCAGTACTTC.

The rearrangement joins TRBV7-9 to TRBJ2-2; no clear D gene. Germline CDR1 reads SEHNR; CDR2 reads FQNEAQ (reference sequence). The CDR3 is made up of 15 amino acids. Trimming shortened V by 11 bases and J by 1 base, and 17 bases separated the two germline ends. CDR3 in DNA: TGTGCCTGGAGTGTAGACGGTAGGAACACCGGGGAGCTGTTTTTT. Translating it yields CAWSVDGRNTGELFF. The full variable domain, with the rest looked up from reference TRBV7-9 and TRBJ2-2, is DTGVSQNPRHKITKRGQNVTFRCDPISEHNRLYWYRQTLGQGPEFLTYFQNEAQLEKSRLLSDRFSAERPKGSFSTLEIQRTEQGDSAMYLCAWSVDGRNTGELFFGEGSRLTVL.

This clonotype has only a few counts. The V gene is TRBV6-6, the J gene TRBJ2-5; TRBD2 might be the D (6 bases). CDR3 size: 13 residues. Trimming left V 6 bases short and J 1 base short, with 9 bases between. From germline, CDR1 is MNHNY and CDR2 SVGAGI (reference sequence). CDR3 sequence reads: CASRPGVQETQYF. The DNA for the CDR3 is TGTGCCAGCAGGCCGGGAGTCCAAGAGACCCAGTACTTC.

This CDR3 is CASALGTGGVQPQHF. For the CDR3, the DNA is TGTGCCAGCGCGTTGGGGACAGGGGGAGTTCAGCCCCAGCATTTT. The chain has TRBV24-1 and TRBJ1-5; 11 bases fit TRBD1. The trim removed 11 bases at V and 6 bases at J, leaving 11 bases unmatched. The CDR3 contains 15 residues. The germline CDR1 and CDR2 sequences are KGHDR and SFDVKD.

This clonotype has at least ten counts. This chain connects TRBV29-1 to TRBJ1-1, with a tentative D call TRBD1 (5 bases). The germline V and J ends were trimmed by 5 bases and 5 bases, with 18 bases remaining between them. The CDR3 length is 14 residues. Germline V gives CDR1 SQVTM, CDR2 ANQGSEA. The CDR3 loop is CSVLDRQGWTEAFF. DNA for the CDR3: TGCAGCGTTCTCGACCGGCAGGGCTGGACTGAAGCTTTCTTT.

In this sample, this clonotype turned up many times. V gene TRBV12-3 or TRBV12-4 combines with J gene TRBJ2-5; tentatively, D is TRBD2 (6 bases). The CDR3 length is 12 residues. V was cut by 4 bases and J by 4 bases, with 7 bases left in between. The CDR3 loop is CASSYGGETQYF. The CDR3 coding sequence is TGTGCCAGCAGTTACGGGGGAGAGACCCAGTACTTC.

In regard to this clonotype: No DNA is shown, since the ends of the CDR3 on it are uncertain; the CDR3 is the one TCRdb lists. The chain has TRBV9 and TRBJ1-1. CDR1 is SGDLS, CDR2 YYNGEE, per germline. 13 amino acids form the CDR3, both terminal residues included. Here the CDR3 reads CASSVGIGTGASF.

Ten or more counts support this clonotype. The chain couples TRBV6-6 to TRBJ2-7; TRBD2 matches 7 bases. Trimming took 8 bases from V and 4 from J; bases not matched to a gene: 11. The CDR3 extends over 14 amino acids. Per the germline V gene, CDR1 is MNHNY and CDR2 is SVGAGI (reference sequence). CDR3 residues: CASGRAGEGYEQYF. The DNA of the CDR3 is TGTGCCAGCGGTCGTGCGGGAGAAGGGTACGAGCAGTACTTC.

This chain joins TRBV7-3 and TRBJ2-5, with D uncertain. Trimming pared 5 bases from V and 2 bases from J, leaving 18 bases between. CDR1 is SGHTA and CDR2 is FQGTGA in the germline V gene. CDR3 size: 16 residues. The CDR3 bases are TGTGCCAGCAGCCAAGTCCAGAGGCGGCAACAAGAGACCCAGTACTTC. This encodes CASSQVQRRQQETQYF.

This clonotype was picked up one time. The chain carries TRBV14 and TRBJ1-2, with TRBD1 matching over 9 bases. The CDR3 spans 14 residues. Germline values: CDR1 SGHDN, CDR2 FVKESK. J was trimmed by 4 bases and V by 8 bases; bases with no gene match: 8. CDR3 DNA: TGTGCCAGCTCACGAGGACAGGGGATCTATGGCTACACCTTC. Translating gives CASSRGQGIYGYTF.

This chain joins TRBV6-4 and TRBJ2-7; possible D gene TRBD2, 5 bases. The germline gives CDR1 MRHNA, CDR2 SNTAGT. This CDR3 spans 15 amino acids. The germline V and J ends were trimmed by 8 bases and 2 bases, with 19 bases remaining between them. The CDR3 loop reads CASVDASRETYEQYF. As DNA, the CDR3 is TGTGCCAGCGTTGACGCGTCGAGGGAAACCTACGAGCAGTACTTC.

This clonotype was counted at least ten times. CDR3 in DNA: TGTGCCAGCAGCAGGGGGTTTGGTACTGAAGCTTTCTTT. This translates into CASSRGFGTEAFF. The chain is built from TRBV7-3 and TRBJ1-1, with D tentatively TRBD1 (6 bases). Per germline, CDR1 SGHTA and CDR2 FQGTGA. CDR3 length: 13 amino acids. V was trimmed by 5 bases and J by 5 bases, leaving 12 bases between them.

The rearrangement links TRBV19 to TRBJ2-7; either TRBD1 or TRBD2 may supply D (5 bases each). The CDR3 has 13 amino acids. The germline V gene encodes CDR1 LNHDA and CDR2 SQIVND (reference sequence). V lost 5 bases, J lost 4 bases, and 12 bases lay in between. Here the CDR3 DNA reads TGTGCCAGTAGTGCAACCGAGGGGTACGAGCAGTACTTC. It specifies CASSATEGYEQYF.

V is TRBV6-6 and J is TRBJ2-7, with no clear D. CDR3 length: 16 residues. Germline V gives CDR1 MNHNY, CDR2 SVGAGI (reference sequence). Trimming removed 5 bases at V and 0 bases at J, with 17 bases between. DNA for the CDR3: TGTGCCAGCAGTGACCTCCCGATGCCGAGCTCCTACGAGCAGTACTTC. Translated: CASSDLPMPSSYEQYF.

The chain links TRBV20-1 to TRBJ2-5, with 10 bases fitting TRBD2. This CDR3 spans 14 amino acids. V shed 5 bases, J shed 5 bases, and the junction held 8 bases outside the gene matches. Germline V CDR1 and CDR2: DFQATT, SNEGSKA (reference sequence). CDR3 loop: CSAPPASGSETQYF. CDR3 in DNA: TGCAGTGCTCCCCCGGCTAGCGGGAGTGAGACCCAGTACTTC.

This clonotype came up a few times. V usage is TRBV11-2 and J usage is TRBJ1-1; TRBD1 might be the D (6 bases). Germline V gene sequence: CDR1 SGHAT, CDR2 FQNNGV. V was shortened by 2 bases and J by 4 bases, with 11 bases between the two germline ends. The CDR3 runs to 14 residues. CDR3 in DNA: TGTGCCAGCAGCTTAACACAGGGTGTCACTGAAGCTTTCTTT. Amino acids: CASSLTQGVTEAFF. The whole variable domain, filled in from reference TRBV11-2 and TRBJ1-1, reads EAGVAQSPRYKIIEKRQSVAFWCNPISGHATLYWYQQILGQGPKLLIQFQNNGVVDDSQLPKDRFSAERLKGVDSTLKIQPAKLEDSAVYLCASSLTQGVTEAFFGQGTRLTVV.

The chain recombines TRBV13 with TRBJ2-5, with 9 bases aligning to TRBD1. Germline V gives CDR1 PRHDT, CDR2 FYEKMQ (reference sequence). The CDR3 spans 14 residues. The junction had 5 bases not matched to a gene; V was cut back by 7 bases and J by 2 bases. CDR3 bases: TGTGCCAGCACATACAGGGGGCCTCAAGAGACCCAGTACTTC. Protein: CASTYRGPQETQYF.